These 26 T cell receptor beta chains were sequenced from one sample in a study of blood T cell repertoires in COVID-19. Sequencing used immunoSEQ multiplex PCR; TCRdb keeps in-frame clones, though not all of them. The sample lists over 70,000 clones; around 88% were seen once. The sample taken for sequencing was peripheral blood. The receptors were gathered from a human donor in a cohort sampled during active COVID-19.

The sample holds one count of this clone. The V call is TRBV10-3, the J call TRBJ2-7; weak D call: TRBD1 (6 bases). Germline V CDR1 and CDR2: ENHRY, SYGVKD. The CDR3 covers 15 residues. The V end was cut by 3 bases, the J end by 0 bases, with 12 bases between. As DNA, the CDR3 is TGTGCCATCAGTGATCTGGGGGACACCTCCTACGAGCAGTACTTC. This translates into CAISDLGDTSYEQYF.

CDR3 amino acids: CASSPPGGSLNGNTIYF. CDR3 nucleotides: TGTGCCAGCTCACCACCGGGGGGAAGCTTGAATGGAAACACCATATATTTT. The genes are TRBV18 and TRBJ1-3; TRBD1 is a possible D gene (5 bases). From germline, CDR1 is KGHSH and CDR2 LQKENI. Trimming shortened V by 0 bases and J by 3 bases, and 15 bases separated the two germline ends. This CDR3 comprises 17 residues.

J is TRBJ2-4 and V is TRBV5-1; 10 bases are a match to TRBD2. V was pared by 0 bases and J by 10 bases, with 16 bases of the junction left unmatched. The CDR3 has 18 residues. CDR1 is SGHRS, CDR2 YFSETQ, per germline. CDR3 sequence: CASSLAGASGRRGQIQYF. DNA of the CDR3: TGCGCCAGCAGCTTGGCTGGAGCTAGCGGGAGAAGGGGCCAAATTCAGTACTTC.

The genes are TRBV28 and TRBJ2-3; TRBD1 matches at 7 bases. The CDR3 is 15 amino acids. V lost 3 bases, J lost 3 bases, and 6 bases stayed unmatched. In germline, CDR1 is MDHEN, CDR2 SYDVKM. CDR3 DNA sequence: TGTGCCAGCAGTTTTAACAGGGGAACAACAGATACGCAGTATTTT. Its translation: CASSFNRGTTDTQYF.

V gene TRBV27 combines with J gene TRBJ2-1, with TRBD2 identical over 11 bases. Trimming cost V 3 bases and J 7 bases; bases outside gene matches: 8. The CDR3 contains 16 residues. Germline CDR1 reads MNHEY; CDR2 reads SMNVEV (reference sequence). The CDR3 here is CASSFPTSGAENEQFF. The CDR3 DNA sequence: TGTGCCAGCAGTTTCCCGACTAGCGGGGCTGAGAATGAGCAGTTCTTC.

The chain employs TRBV28 and TRBJ2-1; 8 bases are shared with TRBD2. The CDR3 runs to 16 residues. Losses at the gene ends were 7 bases for V and 8 bases for J; bases not matched to a gene: 16. The germline V gene encodes CDR1 MDHEN and CDR2 SYDVKM. The CDR3 bases are TGTGCCAGCACCCAACCCTCGGGACTAGGGCTGGATGAGCAGTTCTTC. Translating gives CASTQPSGLGLDEQFF.

The count of this clone is one. This chain connects TRBV27 to TRBJ1-2; D may be TRBD1 (5 bases). The CDR3 contains 13 residues. Germline CDR1 reads MNHEY; CDR2 reads SMNVEV (reference sequence). Trimming left V 7 bases short and J 8 bases short, with 17 bases between. The CDR3 DNA reads as TGTGCCAGCAAGTTCAGTGGGGGGGACGGCTACACCTTC. Its translation: CASKFSGGDGYTF.

This clone is classed as hyperexpanded (1% or more). The gene calls are TRBV14 and TRBJ2-1; 7 bases fit TRBD2. The CDR3 sequence is 15 residues long. Germline CDR1 and CDR2: SGHDN and FVKESK. V lost 1 base to trimming and J lost 4 bases; unmatched junction nucleotides: 4. CDR3 protein: CASSQGLAAYNEQFF. The CDR3 DNA reads TGTGCCAGCAGCCAAGGGCTAGCGGCATACAATGAGCAGTTCTTC.

This clone has just a few counts. V usage is TRBV30 and J usage is TRBJ1-4, with D hard to call. Germline CDR1 and CDR2: GTSNPN and SVGIG (reference sequence). The CDR3 has 12 residues. V was trimmed by 4 bases and J by 7 bases, leaving 10 bases between them. CDR3 sequence (DNA): TGTGCCTGGAATGGCGGTGGTGAAAAACTGTTTTTT. Translated: CAWNGGGEKLFF.

This sequence joins TRBV28 and TRBJ2-3, with 12 positions matching TRBD1. V shed 5 bases and J 6 bases; nucleotides not matched to a gene: 9. The CDR3 loop spans 16 amino acids. Germline V gene data show CDR1 as MDHEN and CDR2 as SYDVKM. The CDR3 loop reads CASSDPGQGALDTQYF. In DNA, the CDR3 is TGTGCCAGCAGTGATCCGGGACAGGGGGCGCTTGATACGCAGTATTTT. The complete variable domain, with remaining parts taken from reference TRBV28 and TRBJ2-3, reads DVKVTQSSRYLVKRTGEKVFLECVQDMDHENMFWYRQDPGLGLRLIYFSYDVKMKEKGDIPEGYSVSREKKERFSLILESASTNQTSMYLCASSDPGQGALDTQYFGPGTRLTVL.

In regard to this clone: An end of the junction differs from the germline gene, which may be a read error. J is TRBJ1-1 and V is TRBV11-3, with D hard to call. Germline CDR1 SGHNT, CDR2 YENEEA. The CDR3 sequence is 16 residues long. The CDR3 coding sequence is TGTGCCAGCAGCTTAGGTCGAGCGGGAATGAAAACTGAAGCTTTCTTT. Its translation: CASSLGRAGMKTEAFF.

This clone has only one observation. V gene TRBV3-1 (or the pseudogene TRBV3-2) combines with J gene TRBJ2-7, with D perhaps matching TRBD2 (6 bases). Trimming removed 4 bases from V and 2 bases from J, with 12 bases in between. CDR3 size: 14 residues. Germline assignment: CDR1 LGHDT and CDR2 YNNKEL (reference sequence). CDR3 DNA sequence: TGTGCCAGCAGCCCGGAGCGGGTCCCCTACGAGCAGTACTTC. Its protein product is CASSPERVPYEQYF.

This clone has a single count. The chain recombines TRBV3-1 (or the pseudogene TRBV3-2) with TRBJ2-5; no clear D gene. The CDR3 is 14 amino acids. Trimming pared 0 bases from V and 2 bases from J, leaving 7 bases between. Germline values: CDR1 LGHDT, CDR2 YNNKEL (reference sequence). CDR3 nucleotides: TGTGCCAGCAGCCAAGACCGGTCGCAAGAGACCCAGTACTTC. Its translation is CASSQDRSQETQYF.

The chain has TRBV21-1 and TRBJ1-4. TRBV21-1 is a pseudogene locus. This CDR3 is 17 amino acids long. The CDR3 DNA reads TGTGCCAGCAGCAAATGGGGGGGCCACCCAACTAATGAAAAACTGTTTTTT. It is translated as CASSKWGGHPTNEKLFF.

V usage is TRBV6-5 and J usage is TRBJ1-1; D is unresolved. V was clipped by 6 bases and J by 8 bases, with 16 bases between them. The CDR3 extends over 13 amino acids. Germline CDR1 is MNHEY and CDR2 is SVGAGI. The CDR3: CASSLPEGAEAFF. In DNA form, the CDR3 reads TGTGCCAGCAGCCTCCCCGAGGGCGCGGAAGCTTTCTTT.

This clone was recorded only once. For the CDR3, the DNA is TGTGCCAGCAGCTCCCTGGTGCAGGGGCGCGAAAAACTGTTTTTT. Its translation: CASSSLVQGREKLFF. The chain combines TRBV7-9 with TRBJ1-4; a weak D match, TRBD1 (6 bases). Germline assignment: CDR1 SEHNR and CDR2 FQNEAQ (reference sequence). The germline V and J ends were trimmed by 4 bases and 8 bases, with 17 bases remaining between them. The CDR3 covers 15 residues.

A single count supports this clone. V usage is TRBV7-9 and J usage is TRBJ2-1; 8 positions agree with TRBD2. The CDR3 has 12 amino acids. The V gene end was trimmed by 5 bases and the J gene end by 9 bases; junction bases not matched to a gene: 3. Germline values: CDR1 SEHNR, CDR2 FQNEAQ (reference sequence). DNA for the CDR3: TGTGCCAGCAGCCCCGGGGGGGGTGAGCAGTTCTTC. Translation gives CASSPGGGEQFF.

The CDR3 loop is CASSLGHPGHAFF. The CDR3 nucleotides read TGTGCCAGCAGCCTGGGACATCCCGGCCATGCTTTCTTT. The chain carries TRBV7-8 and TRBJ1-1, with D tentatively TRBD1 (6 bases). The CDR3 consists of 13 residues. Trimming removed 5 bases at V and 11 bases at J, with 18 bases between. Germline V gene data show CDR1 as SGHVS and CDR2 as FQNEAQ. Full variable domain (rest looked up from reference TRBV7-8 and TRBJ1-1): GAGVSQSPRYKVAKRGQDVALRCDPISGHVSLFWYQQALGQGPEFLTYFQNEAQLDKSGLPSDRFFAERPEGSVSTLKIQRTQQEDSAVYLCASSLGHPGHAFFGQGTRLTVV.

This chain links TRBV5-1 with TRBJ2-7, with TRBD2 matching over 7 bases. J was trimmed by 4 bases and V by 7 bases; bases with no gene match: 11. Germline V gives CDR1 SGHRS, CDR2 YFSETQ. The CDR3 loop spans 14 amino acids. The CDR3 reads CASATGDYTYEQYF. The CDR3 DNA reads as TGCGCCAGCGCCACTGGGGACTACACTTACGAGCAGTACTTC.

This clone has just a few counts. The J gene is TRBJ1-2, the V gene TRBV10-3, with 8 bases identical to TRBD1. The CDR3 is 12 amino acids. V was clipped by 4 bases and J by 11 bases; unmatched bases: 6. Germline CDR1 is ENHRY and CDR2 is SYGVKD. CDR3 in DNA: TGTGCCATCAGTGGTACGGACAGGGCATACACCTTC. Translated, it gives CAISGTDRAYTF.

The chain joins TRBV19 to TRBJ2-7; 7 nucleotides line up with TRBD2. The length of the CDR3 is 15 residues. Germline V gene data show CDR1 as LNHDA and CDR2 as SQIVND (reference sequence). V dropped 3 bases and J dropped 3; count of bases not matched to a gene: 8. The CDR3 bases are TGTGCCAGTAGTATCTTAGCGGGCGGAATCTACGAGCAGTACTTC. Its translation is CASSILAGGIYEQYF.

The CDR3 reads CASSPPSGSPLHF. CDR3 sequence (DNA): TGTGCCAGCAGCCCCCCTAGTGGCTCACCCCTCCACTTT. The rearrangement uses TRBV9 and TRBJ1-6; D uncertain. With 4 bases removed from V and 10 bases from J, the gap between germline ends came to 12 bases. Germline CDR1 and CDR2: SGDLS and YYNGEE. The CDR3 is made up of 13 amino acids.

The gene calls are TRBV19 and TRBJ2-5, with a weak D call TRBD1 (6 bases). The germline gives CDR1 LNHDA, CDR2 SQIVND (reference sequence). CDR3 length: 14 amino acids. V lost 1 base and J 3 bases, leaving 9 bases between the germline ends. The CDR3: CASSIVAGEETQYF. CDR3 in DNA: TGTGCCAGTAGTATAGTGGCAGGGGAAGAGACCCAGTACTTC. Drawing the rest from reference TRBV19 and TRBJ2-5, the complete variable domain is DGGITQSPKYLFRKEGQNVTLSCEQNLNHDAMYWYRQDPGQGLRLIYYSQIVNDFQKGDIAEGYSVSREKKESFPLTVTSAQKNPTAFYLCASSIVAGEETQYFGPGTRLLVL.

This clone was counted once. The chain has TRBV19 and TRBJ2-7, with D possibly TRBD1 on 6 matching bases. Germline assignment: CDR1 LNHDA and CDR2 SQIVND (reference sequence). The ends were cut back, 2 bases at V and 6 bases at J, with 11 bases in the middle. This CDR3 comprises 13 residues. This CDR3 is CASSIIWGREQYF. The CDR3 nucleotides read TGTGCCAGTAGTATAATATGGGGGCGCGAGCAGTACTTC.

This sequence joins TRBV19 and TRBJ1-6; D is perhaps TRBD1 (6 bases). The CDR3 is 15 amino acids. Germline V gene sequence: CDR1 LNHDA, CDR2 SQIVND (reference sequence). V was trimmed by 6 bases and J by 5 bases, leaving 14 bases between them. The CDR3 nucleotides read TGTGCCAGTAGAGAACTATCAGGGGATAATTCACCCCTCCACTTT. Amino acid sequence: CASRELSGDNSPLHF.

The rearrangement links TRBV4-3 to TRBJ2-1; the match to TRBD1 covers 11 bases. Germline V gene sequence: CDR1 LGHNA, CDR2 YSLEER. V was clipped by 5 bases and J by 6 bases; unmatched bases: 6. The CDR3 loop spans 15 amino acids. CDR3 coding DNA: TGCGCCAGCAGCTACCGGGACAGGGGGAGCAATGAGCAGTTCTTC. Translation: CASSYRDRGSNEQFF.